These T cell receptor beta chains were read from a single sample in a study of cytomegalovirus exposure and HLA in healthy donors. Data came from immunoSEQ multiplex PCR; TCRdb stores just in-frame clones and leaves some out. This table holds 65,000 to 95,000 clones, over 70% found once. The sample consisted of PBMCs. The receptors stem from a man aged 70-80 years in good health and CMV-seronegative. Both conserved end residues are part of each CDR3. A D gene is named only where the DNA matches it firmly. Part of the rows lack a size; the others show once, few, many or a class for expanded clones.

J | V | size | D | CDR3 | DNA
TRBJ1-1 | TRBV5-1 | few | TRBD1 | CASSLVETGPYMNTEAFF | TGCGCCAGCAGCTTGGTTGAGACAGGGCCTTACATGAACACTGAAGCTTTCTTT
TRBJ2-3 | TRBV5-1 | . | TRBD1 | CASSRDRVSDTQYF | TGCGCCAGCAGCCGGGACAGGGTTTCAGATACGCAGTATTTT
TRBJ1-5 | TRBV18 | . | TRBD1 | CASSPPMTGKPQPQHF | TGTGCCAGCTCACCACCGATGACAGGGAAACCTCAGCCCCAGCATTTT
TRBJ2-1 | TRBV5-1 | . | . | CASSWRVSYNEQFF | TGCGCCAGCAGCTGGAGGGTTTCCTACAATGAGCAGTTCTTC
TRBJ1-2 | TRBV7-9 | . | . | CSSSLDQGLHGYTF | TGTTCCAGCAGCTTAGATCAGGGGCTCCATGGCTACACCTTC
TRBJ1-2 | TRBV27 | . | TRBD1 | CASSPGQGLSTF | TGTGCCAGCAGTCCAGGACAGGGGTTGAGTACCTTC
TRBJ2-6 | TRBV5-1 | . | . | CASSLEVGSGANVLTF | TGCGCCAGCAGCTTAGAGGTTGGCTCTGGGGCCAACGTCCTGACTTTC
TRBJ2-2 | TRBV7-7 | . | TRBD1 | CASSSRGLNTGELFF | TGTGCTAGCAGCTCCAGGGGGCTGAACACCGGGGAGCTGTTTTTT
TRBJ2-6 | TRBV6-6 | few | . | CASSDLGGSGANVLTF | TGTGCCAGCAGCGACCTGGGGGGATCTGGGGCCAACGTCCTGACTTTC
TRBJ2-7 | TRBV9 | . | TRBD2 | CASSLRRPWTSGSSSYEQYF | TGTGCCAGCAGCTTAAGAAGACCATGGACTAGCGGGAGTAGCTCCTACGAGCAGTACTTC
TRBJ1-1 | TRBV27 | . | . | CASSSPGSNTEAFF | TGTGCCAGCAGTTCCCCAGGTTCGAACACTGAAGCTTTCTTT
TRBJ1-5 | TRBV7-2 | . | . | CASSLGEGRANHQPQHF | TGTGCCAGCAGCTTAGGAGAAGGCAGGGCGAATCATCAGCCCCAGCATTTT
TRBJ1-5 | TRBV7-8 | . | TRBD1 | CASSYRDRGLGQPQHF | TGTGCCAGCAGCTACCGGGACAGGGGGCTCGGGCAGCCCCAGCATTTT
TRBJ1-1 | TRBV10-1 | . | . | CASSSVREMNTEAFF | TGCGCCAGCAGTTCCGTTCGCGAAATGAACACTGAAGCTTTCTTT
TRBJ1-1 | TRBV7-2 | . | TRBD1 | CASRWDRGQTEAFF | TGTGCCAGCAGATGGGACAGGGGGCAAACTGAAGCTTTCTTT
TRBJ2-7 | TRBV6-6 | . | TRBD2 | CASSSTSGTLSYEQYF | TGTGCCAGCAGTTCCACTAGCGGGACCCTCTCCTACGAGCAGTACTTC
TRBJ1-2 | TRBV5-1 | . | . | CASSLYGIANYGYTF | TGCGCCAGCAGCCTATATGGTATAGCTAACTATGGCTACACCTTC
TRBJ1-4 | TRBV27 | many | . | CASSSPQDREKLFF | TGTGCCAGCAGTTCCCCGCAAGACAGGGAAAAACTGTTTTTT
TRBJ2-7 | TRBV12-5 | . | . | CASGPFYEQYF | TGTGCTAGTGGCCCCTTCTACGAGCAGTACTTC
TRBJ1-4 | TRBV18 | . | . | CASSLSVPVSTNEKLFF | TGTGCCAGCTCACTATCCGTTCCGGTTTCCACTAATGAAAAACTGTTTTTT
TRBJ2-7 | TRBV28 | . | . | CASSPALGAHYSYEQYF | TGTGCCAGCAGTCCTGCTTTGGGGGCACACTACTCCTACGAGCAGTACTTC
TRBJ1-1 | TRBV6-1 | few | TRBD1 | CASTRNRGMTEAFF | TGTGCCAGCACTCGAAACAGGGGGATGACTGAAGCTTTCTTT
TRBJ2-5 | TRBV15 | . | . | CATSRQQGMQTQYF | TGTGCCACCAGCAGACAACAGGGAATGCAGACCCAGTACTTC
TRBJ2-7 | TRBV10-3 | few | TRBD2 | CAIGTSGSYEQYF | TGTGCCATCGGGACTAGCGGTTCCTACGAGCAGTACTTC
TRBJ2-1 | TRBV9 | . | . | CASSVLGGGAGNEQFF | TGTGCCAGCAGCGTTCTGGGCGGAGGGGCCGGGAATGAGCAGTTCTTC
TRBJ1-5 | TRBV5-4 | . | . | CASSLDPDQPQHF | TGTGCCAGCAGCTTGGATCCTGATCAGCCCCAGCATTTT
TRBJ1-2 | TRBV5-4 | . | . | CASSLRSFGYGYTF | TGTGCCAGCAGCTTGCGGAGTTTTGGTTATGGCTACACCTTC
TRBJ2-2 | TRBV2 | . | TRBD2 | CASIGLAGPTGELFF | TGTGCCAGCATAGGTCTAGCGGGGCCCACCGGGGAGCTGTTTTTT
TRBJ2-6 | TRBV19 | . | TRBD1 | CASSMGQGVSGANVLTF | TGTGCCAGTAGTATGGGACAGGGTGTTTCTGGGGCCAACGTCCTGACTTTC
TRBJ2-3 | TRBV4-3 | few | TRBD2 | CASSQEVTGGVDTQYF | TGCGCCAGCAGCCAAGAGGTGACGGGGGGGGTAGATACGCAGTATTTT
TRBJ1-1 | TRBV7-9 | few | . | CASSPLNTEAFF | TGTGCCAGCAGCCCCCTTAACACTGAAGCTTTCTTT
TRBJ2-4 | TRBV5-6 | . | TRBD2 | CASSLVSGRALGPSNIQYF | TGTGCCAGCAGCTTGGTTAGCGGGAGGGCCTTAGGACCGTCAAACATTCAGTACTTC
TRBJ2-7 | TRBV11-2 | few | . | CASSSAVGGRNAYEQYF | TGTGCCAGCAGCTCCGCCGTGGGGGGTCGGAACGCCTACGAGCAGTACTTC
TRBJ2-1 | TRBV9 | . | TRBD2 | CASTASALAGVPYNEQFF | TGTGCCAGCACCGCCTCTGCCCTAGCGGGAGTACCTTACAATGAGCAGTTCTTC
TRBJ2-7 | TRBV7-8 | . | TRBD2 | CASSLRTTSVDEQYF | TGTGCCAGCAGCTTAAGGACGACTAGCGTAGACGAGCAGTACTTC